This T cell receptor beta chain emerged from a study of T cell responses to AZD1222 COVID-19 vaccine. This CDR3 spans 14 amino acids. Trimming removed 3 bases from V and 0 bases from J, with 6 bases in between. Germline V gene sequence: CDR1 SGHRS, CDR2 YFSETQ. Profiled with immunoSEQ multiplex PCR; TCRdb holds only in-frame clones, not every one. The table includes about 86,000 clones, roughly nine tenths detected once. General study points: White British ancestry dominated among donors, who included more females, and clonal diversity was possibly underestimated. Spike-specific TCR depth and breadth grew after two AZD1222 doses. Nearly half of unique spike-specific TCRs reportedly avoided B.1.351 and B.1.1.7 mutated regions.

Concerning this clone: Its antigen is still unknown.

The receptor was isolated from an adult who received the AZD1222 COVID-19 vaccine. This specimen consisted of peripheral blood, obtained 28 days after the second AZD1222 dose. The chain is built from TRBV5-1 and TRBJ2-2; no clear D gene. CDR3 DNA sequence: TGCGCCAGCAGCTACGAATCGAACACCGGGGAGCTGTTTTTT. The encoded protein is CASSYESNTGELFF.